This TCR beta chain was retrieved from a study of T cells in localized non-small cell lung cancer. Whole-study results and caveats: With higher T cell density in blood came longer overall survival. The study detected a median roughly 50 of the top 100 tumor clones in adjacent lung.

Germline assignment: CDR1 SGHTA and CDR2 FQGNSA. V was pared by 1 base and J by 0 bases, with 7 bases between. The CDR3 length is 15 residues. TCRdb's table, derived via immunoSEQ multiplex PCR, lists solely in-frame clones and lacks some. The sample has about 78,000 clones, approximately 85% seen once. As concerns this clone: The antigen remains unidentified.

The origin of this receptor is a man aged 35-75 years with stage I lung adenocarcinoma. The V gene is TRBV7-2, the J gene TRBJ2-1, with TRBD2 as a possible D gene (6 bases). The specimen comprised peripheral blood, sampled before any cancer treatment. The CDR3 is CASSLDGSSYNEQFF. For the CDR3, the DNA is TGTGCCAGCAGCTTAGACGGGAGCTCCTACAATGAGCAGTTCTTC.